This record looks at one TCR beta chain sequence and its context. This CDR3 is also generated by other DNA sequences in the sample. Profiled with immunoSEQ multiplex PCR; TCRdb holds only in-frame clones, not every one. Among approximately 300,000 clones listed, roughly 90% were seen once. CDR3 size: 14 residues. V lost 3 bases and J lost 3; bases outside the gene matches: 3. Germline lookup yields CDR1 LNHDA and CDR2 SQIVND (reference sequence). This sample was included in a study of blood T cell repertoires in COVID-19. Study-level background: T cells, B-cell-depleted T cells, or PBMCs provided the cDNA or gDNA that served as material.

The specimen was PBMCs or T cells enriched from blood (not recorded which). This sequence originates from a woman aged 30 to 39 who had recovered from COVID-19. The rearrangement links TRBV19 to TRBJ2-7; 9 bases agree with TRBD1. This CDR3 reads CASSIRTGDYEQYF. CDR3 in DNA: TGTGCCAGTAGTATCCGGACAGGGGACTACGAGCAGTACTTC. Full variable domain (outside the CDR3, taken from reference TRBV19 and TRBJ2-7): DGGITQSPKYLFRKEGQNVTLSCEQNLNHDAMYWYRQDPGQGLRLIYYSQIVNDFQKGDIAEGYSVSREKKESFPLTVTSAQKNPTAFYLCASSIRTGDYEQYFGPGTRLTVT.